This T cell receptor beta chain was captured by sequencing in a study of CD8 T cells in Susac syndrome. Findings and caveats of the study: As acknowledged by the study, its TCR sequencing and HLA analysis included a relatively small number of individuals.

Reverse transcription used roughly 0.5 to 1 ug RNA and random hexamers. One entry per CDR3 protein results from TCRdb running MiXCR on the immunoSEQ multiplex PCR reads. The repertoire consists of approximately 120,000 distinct CDR3 sequences, with roughly 96% occurring once and the leading ten covering roughly 0.096%. Note on this clonotype: Antigen: not known.

TCR beta sequencing was performed on blood CD8+ and CD4+ T cells. Healthy donors matched for age and sex were used as controls. The TEMRA cells underwent FACS enrichment, while the CD8+ and CD4+ T cells underwent negative isolation. CDR1 and CDR2 from the germline V gene are MNHEY and SVGEGT. This CDR3 has 13 residues. After removal of 7 bases from V and 5 bases from J, the junction contained 4 bases not matched to a gene. The rearrangement joins TRBV6-2 or TRBV6-3 to TRBJ2-1, with 8 nucleotides matching TRBD1. This TCR was sampled from a human donor in good health. The sequencing input was CD4+ T cells from PBMCs. This chain's CDR3 is CASTTGGNNEQFF. The CDR3 DNA is TGTGCCAGCACCACAGGGGGGAACAATGAGCAGTTCTTC.